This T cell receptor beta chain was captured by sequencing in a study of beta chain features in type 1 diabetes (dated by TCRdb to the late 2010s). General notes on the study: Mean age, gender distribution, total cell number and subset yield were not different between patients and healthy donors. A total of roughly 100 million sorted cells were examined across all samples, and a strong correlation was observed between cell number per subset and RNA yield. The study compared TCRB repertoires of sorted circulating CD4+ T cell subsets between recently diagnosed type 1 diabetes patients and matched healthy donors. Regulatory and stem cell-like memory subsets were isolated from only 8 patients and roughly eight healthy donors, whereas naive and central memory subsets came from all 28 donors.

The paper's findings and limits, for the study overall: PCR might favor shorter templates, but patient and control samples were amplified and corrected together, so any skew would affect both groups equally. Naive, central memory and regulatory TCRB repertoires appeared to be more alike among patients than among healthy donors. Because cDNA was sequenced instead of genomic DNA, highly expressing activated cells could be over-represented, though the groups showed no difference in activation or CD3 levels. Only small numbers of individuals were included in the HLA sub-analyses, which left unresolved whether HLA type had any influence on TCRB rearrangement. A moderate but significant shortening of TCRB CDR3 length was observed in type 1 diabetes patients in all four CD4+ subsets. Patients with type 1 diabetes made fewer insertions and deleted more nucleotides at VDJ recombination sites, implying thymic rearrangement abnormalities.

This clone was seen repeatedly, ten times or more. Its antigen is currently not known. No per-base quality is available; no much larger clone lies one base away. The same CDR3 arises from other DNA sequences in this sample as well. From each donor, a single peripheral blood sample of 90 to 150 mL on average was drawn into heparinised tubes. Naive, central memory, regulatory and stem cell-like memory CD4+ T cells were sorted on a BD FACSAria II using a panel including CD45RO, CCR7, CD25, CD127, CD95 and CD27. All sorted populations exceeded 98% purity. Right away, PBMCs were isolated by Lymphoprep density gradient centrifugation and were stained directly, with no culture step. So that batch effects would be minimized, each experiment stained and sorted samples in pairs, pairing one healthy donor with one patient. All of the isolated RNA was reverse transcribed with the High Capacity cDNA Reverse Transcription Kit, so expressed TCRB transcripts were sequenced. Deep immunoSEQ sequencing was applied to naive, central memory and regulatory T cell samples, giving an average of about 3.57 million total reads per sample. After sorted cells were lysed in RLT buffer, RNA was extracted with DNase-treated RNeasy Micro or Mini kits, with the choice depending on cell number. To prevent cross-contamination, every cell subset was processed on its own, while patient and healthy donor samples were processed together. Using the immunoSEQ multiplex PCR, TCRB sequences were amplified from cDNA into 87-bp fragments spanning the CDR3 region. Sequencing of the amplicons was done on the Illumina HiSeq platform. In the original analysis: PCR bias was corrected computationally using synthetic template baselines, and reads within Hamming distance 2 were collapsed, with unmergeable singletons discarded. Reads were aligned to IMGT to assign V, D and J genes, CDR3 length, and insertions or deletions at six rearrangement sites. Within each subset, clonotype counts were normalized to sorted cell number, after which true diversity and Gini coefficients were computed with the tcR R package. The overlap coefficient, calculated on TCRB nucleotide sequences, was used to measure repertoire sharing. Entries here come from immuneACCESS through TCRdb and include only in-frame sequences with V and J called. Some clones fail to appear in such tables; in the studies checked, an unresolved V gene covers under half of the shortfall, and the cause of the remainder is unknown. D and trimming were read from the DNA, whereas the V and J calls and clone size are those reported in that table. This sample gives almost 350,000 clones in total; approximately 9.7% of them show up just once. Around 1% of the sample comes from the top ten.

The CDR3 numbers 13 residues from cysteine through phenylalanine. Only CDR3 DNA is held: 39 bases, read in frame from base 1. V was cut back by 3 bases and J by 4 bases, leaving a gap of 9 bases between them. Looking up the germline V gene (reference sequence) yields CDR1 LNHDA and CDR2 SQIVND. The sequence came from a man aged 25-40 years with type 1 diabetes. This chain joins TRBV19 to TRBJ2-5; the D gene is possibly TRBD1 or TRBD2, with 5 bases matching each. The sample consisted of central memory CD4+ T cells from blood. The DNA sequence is TGTGCCAGTAGTATCACAGGAGGAGAGACCCAGTACTTC. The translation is CASSITGGETQYF.